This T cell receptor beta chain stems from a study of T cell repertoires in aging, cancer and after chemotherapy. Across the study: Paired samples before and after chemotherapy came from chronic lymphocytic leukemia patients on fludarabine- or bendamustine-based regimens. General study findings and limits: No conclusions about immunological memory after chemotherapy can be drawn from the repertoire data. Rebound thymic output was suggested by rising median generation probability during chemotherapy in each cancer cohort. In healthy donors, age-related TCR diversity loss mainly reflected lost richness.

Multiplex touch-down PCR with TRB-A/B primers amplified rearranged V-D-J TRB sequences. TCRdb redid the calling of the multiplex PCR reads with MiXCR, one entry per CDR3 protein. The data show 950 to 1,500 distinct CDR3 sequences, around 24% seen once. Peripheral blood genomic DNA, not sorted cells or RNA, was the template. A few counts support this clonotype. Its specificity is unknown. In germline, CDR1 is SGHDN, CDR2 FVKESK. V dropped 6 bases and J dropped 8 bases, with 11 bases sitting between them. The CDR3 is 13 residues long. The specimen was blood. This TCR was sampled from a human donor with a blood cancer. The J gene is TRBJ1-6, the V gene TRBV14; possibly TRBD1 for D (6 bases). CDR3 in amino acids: CASRAGGDSPLHF. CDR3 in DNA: TGTGCCAGCAGAGCCGGGGGCGATTCACCCCTCCACTTT.